These 10 T cell receptor beta chains share one sample of origin, sequenced in a study of human T cells and chemical hapten exposure. Regarding time point: patch test 2, 6 weeks after DPC sensitization. Treatment defined: therapeutic diphenylcyclopropenone sensitization with weekly scalp DPC. One entry per CDR3 protein results from TCRdb running MiXCR on the RACE reads. The sample records more than 85,000 distinct CDR3 sequences, roughly 11% being singletons. Sequenced here: whole blood, sampled in connection with sensitization to the hapten diphenylcyclopropenone (DPC). All receptors come from a middle-aged man with alopecia areata. Some clones in this sample may be carry-over from other donors' samples.

This clonotype was counted a few times. This chain links TRBV12-3 or TRBV12-4 with TRBJ1-2; D not certain. The CDR3 has 13 residues. V lost 3 bases, J lost 4 bases, and 9 bases lay in between. The CDR3, as DNA: TGTGCCAGCAGTTTCATGCTTGGCTATGGCTACACCTTC. It encodes CASSFMLGYGYTF.

The chain has TRBV6-1 and TRBJ2-3; D may be TRBD2 (6 bases). The CDR3 is made up of 16 amino acids. Looked up from germline, CDR1 is MNHNS and CDR2 is SASEGT. V lost 7 bases and J lost 4, with 21 bases in between. Here the CDR3 reads CASKVLPSTGADTQYF. The DNA of the CDR3 is TGTGCCAGCAAGGTCCTCCCTTCTACGGGGGCAGATACGCAGTATTTT.

The sample holds many counts of this clonotype. The chain joins TRBV6-6 to TRBJ2-2, with 8 bases matching TRBD2. Germline lookup yields CDR1 MNHNY and CDR2 SVGAGI (reference sequence). Trimming took 7 bases from V and 5 from J; bases not matched to a gene: 6. There are 14 residues in the CDR3. The DNA of the CDR3 is TGTGCCAGCATTGACGGGAGGGGTACCGGGGAGCTGTTTTTT. This encodes CASIDGRGTGELFF.

V gene TRBV10-3 combines with J gene TRBJ2-5; possible D gene TRBD2, 6 bases. The CDR3 loop spans 16 amino acids. V was cut by 3 bases and J by 1 base, with 15 bases left in between. Germline V gene data show CDR1 as ENHRY and CDR2 as SYGVKD. The CDR3 here is CAISDPSAGSQETQYF. The CDR3 DNA sequence: TGTGCCATCAGTGACCCTAGCGCCGGGAGCCAAGAGACCCAGTACTTC.

The V and J genes are TRBV6-6 and TRBJ2-7; weak D call: TRBD1 (6 bases). V gave up 2 bases and J gave up 4 bases, with 15 bases separating them. The germline CDR1 and CDR2 sequences are MNHNY and SVGAGI (reference sequence). The CDR3 totals 15 residues. As DNA, the CDR3 is TGTGCCAGCAGTTACGATCCCAGGGGCGGATACGAGCAGTACGTC. Its protein product is CASSYDPRGGYEQYV.

This clonotype was seen many times. The chain employs TRBV14 and TRBJ1-2; 7 nucleotides match TRBD1. V was pared by 10 bases and J by 0 bases, with 5 bases of the junction left unmatched. The CDR3 has 13 residues. CDR1 SGHDN and CDR2 FVKESK come from the germline V gene. DNA of the CDR3: TGTGCCACCAGGGACAGCGCTAACTATGGCTACACCTTC. It encodes CATRDSANYGYTF.

This clonotype was seen a handful of times. The rearrangement joins TRBV5-1 to TRBJ1-1, with D possibly TRBD1 on 6 matching bases. The CDR3 spans 15 residues. Germline V CDR1 and CDR2: SGHRS, YFSETQ. V was trimmed by 2 bases and J by 4 bases, leaving 15 bases between them. The CDR3 sequence: CASSLGTSSGTEAFF. In DNA, the CDR3 is TGCGCCAGCAGCTTAGGGACATCGAGCGGCACTGAAGCTTTCTTT.

This clonotype was detected many times. This rearrangement joins TRBV13 to TRBJ2-1; 13 bases align to TRBD2. CDR3 size: 16 residues. Germline values: CDR1 PRHDT, CDR2 FYEKMQ (reference sequence). The V and J ends lost 0 bases and 8 bases, in that order; junction bases with no gene match: 4. CDR3 loop: CASSLGWTSGSDEQFF. As DNA, the CDR3 is TGTGCCAGCAGCTTAGGATGGACTAGCGGGAGTGATGAGCAGTTCTTC.

The genes are TRBV29-1 and TRBJ1-3; D is undetermined. The germline gives CDR1 SQVTM, CDR2 ANQGSEA. CDR3 length: 14 amino acids. V was clipped by 0 bases and J by 0 bases, with 6 bases between them. CDR3 amino acids: CSVEEANSGNTIYF. CDR3 nucleotide sequence: TGCAGCGTTGAAGAAGCAAACTCTGGAAACACCATATATTTT.

Only a few counts were recorded for this clonotype. The chain uses TRBV7-8 and TRBJ1-5, with a possible D match to TRBD1 (5 bases). CDR1 and CDR2 (germline): SGHVS, FQNEAQ. The CDR3 is 12 residues long. The germline V and J ends were trimmed by 6 bases and 16 bases, with 19 bases remaining between them. CDR3 amino acids: CASRSGDGAPHF. The DNA for the CDR3 is TGTGCCAGCAGGTCCGGGGATGGGGCCCCACATTTT.